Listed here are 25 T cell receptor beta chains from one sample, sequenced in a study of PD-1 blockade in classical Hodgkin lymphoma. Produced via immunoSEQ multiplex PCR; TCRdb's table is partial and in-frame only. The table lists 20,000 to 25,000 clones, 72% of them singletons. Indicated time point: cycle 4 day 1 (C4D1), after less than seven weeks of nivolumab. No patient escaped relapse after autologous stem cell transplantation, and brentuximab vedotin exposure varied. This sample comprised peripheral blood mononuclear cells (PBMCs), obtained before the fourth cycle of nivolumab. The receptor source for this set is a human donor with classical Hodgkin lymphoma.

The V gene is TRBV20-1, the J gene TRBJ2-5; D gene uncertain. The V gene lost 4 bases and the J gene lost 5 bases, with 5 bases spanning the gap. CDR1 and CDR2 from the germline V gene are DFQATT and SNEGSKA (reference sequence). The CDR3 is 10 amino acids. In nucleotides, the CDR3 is TGCAGTGCTACTGGGGAGACCCAGTACTTC. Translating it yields CSATGETQYF.

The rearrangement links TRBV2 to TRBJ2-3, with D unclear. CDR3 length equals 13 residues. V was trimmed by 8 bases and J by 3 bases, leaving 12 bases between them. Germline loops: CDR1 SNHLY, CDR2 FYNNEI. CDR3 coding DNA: TGTGCCAGCTTCCAGGACGCGACAGATACGCAGTATTTT. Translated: CASFQDATDTQYF.

The DNA for the CDR3 is TGTGCCAGCAGCTCCCCATCCCTTCGATCAGGGGTCGAGCAGTTCTTC. Translated, it gives CASSSPSLRSGVEQFF. The J gene is TRBJ2-1, the V gene TRBV7-2; D might be TRBD1 (6 bases). The CDR3 length is 16 residues. Trimming removed 4 bases at V and 10 bases at J, with 23 bases between. Per the germline V gene, CDR1 is SGHTA and CDR2 is FQGNSA.

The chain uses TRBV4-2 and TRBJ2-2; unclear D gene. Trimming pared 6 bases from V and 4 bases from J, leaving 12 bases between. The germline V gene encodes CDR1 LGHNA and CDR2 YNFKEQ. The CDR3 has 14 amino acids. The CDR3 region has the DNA TGTGCCAGCAGTCATGAGGCGAGCACCGGGGAGCTGTTTTTT. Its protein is CASSHEASTGELFF.

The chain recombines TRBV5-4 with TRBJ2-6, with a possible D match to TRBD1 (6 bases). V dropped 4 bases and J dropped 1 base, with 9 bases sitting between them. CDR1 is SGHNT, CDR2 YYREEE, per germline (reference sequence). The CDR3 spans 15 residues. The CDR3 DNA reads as TGTGCCAGCAGCCCTACAGGGTCTGGGGCCAACGTCCTGACTTTC. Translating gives CASSPTGSGANVLTF.

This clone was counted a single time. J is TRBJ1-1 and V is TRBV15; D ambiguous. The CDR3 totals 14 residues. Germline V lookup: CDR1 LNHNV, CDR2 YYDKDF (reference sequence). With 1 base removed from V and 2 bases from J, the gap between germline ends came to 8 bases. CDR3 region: CATSRARSNTEAFF. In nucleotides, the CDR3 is TGTGCCACCAGCAGAGCGAGATCAAACACTGAAGCTTTCTTT.

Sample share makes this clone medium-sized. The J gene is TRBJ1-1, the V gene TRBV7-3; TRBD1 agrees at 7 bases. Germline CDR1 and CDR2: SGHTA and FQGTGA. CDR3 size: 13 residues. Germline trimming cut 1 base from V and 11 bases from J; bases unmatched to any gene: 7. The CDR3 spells CASSLNKGGNAFF. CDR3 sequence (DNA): TGTGCCAGCAGCTTAAATAAAGGGGGCAACGCTTTCTTT.

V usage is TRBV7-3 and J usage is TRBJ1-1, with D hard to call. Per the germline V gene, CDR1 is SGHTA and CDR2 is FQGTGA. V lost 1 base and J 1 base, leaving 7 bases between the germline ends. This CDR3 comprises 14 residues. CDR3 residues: CASSLMGWNTEAFF. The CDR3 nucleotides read TGTGCCAGCAGCTTAATGGGATGGAACACTGAAGCTTTCTTT.

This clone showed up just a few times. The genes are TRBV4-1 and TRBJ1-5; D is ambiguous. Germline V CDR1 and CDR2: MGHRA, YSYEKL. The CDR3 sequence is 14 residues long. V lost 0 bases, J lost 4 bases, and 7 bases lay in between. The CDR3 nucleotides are TGCGCCAGCAGCCAAGAGGGCGCTAATCAGCCCCAGCATTTT. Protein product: CASSQEGANQPQHF.

The CDR3 DNA sequence: TGCGCCAGCAGCCAAGATACTCTAAGGGGGCGGGTTGGTGAAAAACTGTTTTTT. Translated: CASSQDTLRGRVGEKLFF. V gene TRBV4-3 combines with J gene TRBJ1-4; TRBD1 agrees at 7 bases. This CDR3 comprises 18 residues. Germline V gene data show CDR1 as LGHNA and CDR2 as YSLEER. Trimming took 0 bases from V and 7 from J; bases not matched to a gene: 14.

DNA of the CDR3: TGTGCCAGCAGACTCTGGGACAGGGATACCTACGAGCAGTACGTC. Its protein product is CASRLWDRDTYEQYV. This chain links TRBV11-3 with TRBJ2-7, with TRBD1 matching over 9 bases. Germline V gene lookup returns CDR1 SGHNT and CDR2 YENEEA. J gave up 2 bases and V 6 bases, and 8 bases lay outside the gene matches. CDR3 length: 15 amino acids.

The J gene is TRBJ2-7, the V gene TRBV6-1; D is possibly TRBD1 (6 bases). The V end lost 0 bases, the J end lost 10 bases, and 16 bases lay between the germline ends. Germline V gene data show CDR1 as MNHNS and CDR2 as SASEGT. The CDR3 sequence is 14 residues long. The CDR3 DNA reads TGTGCCAGCAGTGAAGCAGGTCAGGGGCGCATACAGTACGTC. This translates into CASSEAGQGRIQYV.

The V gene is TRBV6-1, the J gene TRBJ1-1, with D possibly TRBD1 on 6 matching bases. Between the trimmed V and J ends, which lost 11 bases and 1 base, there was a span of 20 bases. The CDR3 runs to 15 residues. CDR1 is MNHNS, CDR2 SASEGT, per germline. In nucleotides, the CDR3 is TGTGCCGAGGGGGAGGGGGTCAGGGGGAACACTGAAGCTTTCTTT. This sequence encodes CAEGEGVRGNTEAFF.

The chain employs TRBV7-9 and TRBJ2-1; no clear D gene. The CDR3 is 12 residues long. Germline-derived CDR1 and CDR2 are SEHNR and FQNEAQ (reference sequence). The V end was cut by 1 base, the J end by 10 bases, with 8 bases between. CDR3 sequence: CASSLVINEQFF. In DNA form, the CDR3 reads TGTGCCAGCAGCTTAGTAATCAACGAGCAGTTCTTC.

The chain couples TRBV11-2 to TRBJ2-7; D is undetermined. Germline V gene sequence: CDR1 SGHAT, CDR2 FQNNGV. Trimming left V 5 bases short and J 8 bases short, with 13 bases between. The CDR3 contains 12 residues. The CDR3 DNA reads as TGTGCCAGCAGCGGGTCGATGGGGAAGCAGTACTTC. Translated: CASSGSMGKQYF.

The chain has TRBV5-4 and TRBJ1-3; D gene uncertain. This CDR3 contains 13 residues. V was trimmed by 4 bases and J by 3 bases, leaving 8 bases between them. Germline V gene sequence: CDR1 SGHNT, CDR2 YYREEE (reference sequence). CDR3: CASSPSSGNTIYF. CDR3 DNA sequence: TGTGCCAGCAGCCCCTCCAGTGGAAACACCATATATTTT.

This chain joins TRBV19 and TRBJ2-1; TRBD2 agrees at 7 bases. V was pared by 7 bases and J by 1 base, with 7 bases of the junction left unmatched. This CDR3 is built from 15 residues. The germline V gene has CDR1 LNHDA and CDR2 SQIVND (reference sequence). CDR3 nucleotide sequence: TGTGCCAGTAAGGACGGGGGGTGGTCCTACAATGAGCAGTTCTTC. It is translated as CASKDGGWSYNEQFF.

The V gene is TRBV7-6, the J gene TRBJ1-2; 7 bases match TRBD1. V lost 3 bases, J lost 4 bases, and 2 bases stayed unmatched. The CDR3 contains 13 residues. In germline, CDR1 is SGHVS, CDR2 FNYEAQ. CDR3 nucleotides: TGTGCCAGCAGCTTCGGGGACAGCTATGGCTACACCTTC. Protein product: CASSFGDSYGYTF.

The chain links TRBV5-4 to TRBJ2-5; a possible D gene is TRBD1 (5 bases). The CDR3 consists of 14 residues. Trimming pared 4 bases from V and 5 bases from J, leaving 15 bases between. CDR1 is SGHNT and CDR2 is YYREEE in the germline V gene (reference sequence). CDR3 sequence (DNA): TGTGCCAGCAGCGTTGACAGCGTGGGGGAGACCCAGTACTTC. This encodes CASSVDSVGETQYF.

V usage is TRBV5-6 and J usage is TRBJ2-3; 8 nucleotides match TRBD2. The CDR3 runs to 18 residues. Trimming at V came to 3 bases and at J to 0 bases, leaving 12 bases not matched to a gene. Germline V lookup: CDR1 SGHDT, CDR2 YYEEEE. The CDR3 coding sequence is TGTGCCAGCAGCTCCTTGGCCGGACTAGCCACTAGCACAGATACGCAGTATTTT. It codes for CASSSLAGLATSTDTQYF.

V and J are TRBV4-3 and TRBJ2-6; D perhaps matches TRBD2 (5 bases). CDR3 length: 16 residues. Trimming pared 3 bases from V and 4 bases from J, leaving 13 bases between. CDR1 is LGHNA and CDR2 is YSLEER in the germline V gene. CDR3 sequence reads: CASSHSGRRGANVLTF. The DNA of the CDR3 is TGCGCCAGCAGCCACTCGGGCCGGAGGGGGGCCAACGTCCTGACTTTC.

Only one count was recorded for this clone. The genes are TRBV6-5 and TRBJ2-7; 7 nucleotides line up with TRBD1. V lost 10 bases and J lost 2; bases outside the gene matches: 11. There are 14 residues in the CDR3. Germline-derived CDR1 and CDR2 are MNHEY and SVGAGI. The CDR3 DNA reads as TGTGCCATCCAAAGAGGGGACAGAACCTACGAGCAGTACTTC. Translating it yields CAIQRGDRTYEQYF.

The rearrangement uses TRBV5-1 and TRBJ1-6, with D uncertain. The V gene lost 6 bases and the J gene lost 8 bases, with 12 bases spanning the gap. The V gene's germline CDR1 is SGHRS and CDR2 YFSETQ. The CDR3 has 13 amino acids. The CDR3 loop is CASTEGGYSPLHF. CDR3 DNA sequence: TGCGCCAGCACCGAGGGAGGGTATTCACCCCTCCACTTT.

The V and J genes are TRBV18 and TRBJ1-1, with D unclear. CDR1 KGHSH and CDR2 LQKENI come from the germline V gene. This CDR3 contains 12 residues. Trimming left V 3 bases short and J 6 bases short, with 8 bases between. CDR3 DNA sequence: TGTGCCAGCTCACCTGGATTGCCTGAAGCTTTCTTT. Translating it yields CASSPGLPEAFF.

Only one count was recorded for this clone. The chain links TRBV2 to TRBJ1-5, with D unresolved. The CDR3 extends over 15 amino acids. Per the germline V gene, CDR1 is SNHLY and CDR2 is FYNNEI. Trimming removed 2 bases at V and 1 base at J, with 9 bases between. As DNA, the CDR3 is TGTGCCAGCAGTGAATGGGCCAGGAGCAATCAGCCCCAGCATTTT. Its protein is CASSEWARSNQPQHF.